The rows below give T cell receptor beta chains drawn from one sample of a study of cytomegalovirus exposure and HLA in healthy donors. Assay: immunoSEQ multiplex PCR; the TCRdb copy retains only in-frame clones and omits some. Its listing shows some 110,000 clones. Sequenced material: PBMCs. The receptors originated from a young man in good health and CMV-seronegative. Each CDR3 is given with its conserved first and last residue. Fields, in order: V gene, J gene, D gene, CDR3 length, CDR3 protein, CDR3 DNA. The D gene is left open where the match is weak.

>TRBV9|TRBJ1-1|NA|15
CASSVVGRVGTEAFF
TGTGCCAGCAGCGTAGTAGGCAGGGTGGGCACTGAAGCTTTCTTT
>TRBV19|TRBJ1-1|TRBD1|14
CASRTGTGASEAFF
TGTGCCAGTAGGACCGGGACAGGGGCGTCTGAAGCTTTCTTT
>TRBV2|TRBJ2-3|NA|12
CASSAITDTQYF
TGTGCCAGCAGTGCTATCACAGATACGCAGTATTTT
>TRBV10-3|TRBJ2-7|TRBD1|16
CAISDRDRGGTYEQYF
TGTGCCATCAGTGACCGGGACAGGGGCGGAACCTACGAGCAGTACTTC
>TRBV28|TRBJ1-5|NA|15
CASSKGGLSNQPQHF
TGTGCCAGCAGTAAAGGGGGTCTTAGCAATCAGCCCCAGCATTTT
>TRBV29-1|TRBJ2-5|NA|14
CSVAGTPVQETQYF
TGCAGCGTTGCCGGGACACCCGTGCAAGAGACCCAGTACTTC
>TRBV5-1|TRBJ2-7|TRBD1|17
CASSRRGTGRLIYEQYF
TGCGCCAGCAGCCGGAGGGGGACAGGACGACTGATTTACGAGCAGTACTTC
>TRBV4-1|TRBJ1-5|TRBD1|14
CASSLGQGNQPQHF
TGCGCCAGCAGCCTGGGACAGGGGAATCAGCCCCAGCATTTT
>TRBV18|TRBJ1-3|TRBD1|18
CASSPAGTGPYSGNTIYF
TGTGCCAGCTCACCGGCCGGGACAGGACCCTACTCTGGAAACACCATATATTTT
>TRBV11-2|TRBJ1-4|NA|19
CASSLYGVGTPESNEKLFF
TGTGCCAGCAGCTTATATGGGGTTGGGACACCTGAAAGTAATGAAAAACTGTTTTTT
>TRBV9|TRBJ1-3|NA|16
CASSVIGGVSGNTIYF
TGTGCCAGCAGCGTTATAGGAGGCGTCTCTGGAAACACCATATATTTT
>TRBV5-1|TRBJ2-1|NA|13
CASSLAGDNEQFF
TGCGCCAGCAGCTTGGCCGGTGACAATGAGCAGTTCTTC
>TRBV6-4|TRBJ1-1|TRBD1|14
CASRLTGGNTEAFF
TGTGCCAGCAGGCTAACAGGGGGAAACACTGAAGCTTTCTTT
>TRBV18|TRBJ1-2|NA|15
CASSPAGGLGYGYTF
TGTGCCAGCTCACCAGCCGGGGGGCTGGGCTATGGCTACACCTTC
>TRBV6-5|TRBJ1-6|NA|16
CASSYDAGDYNSPLHF
TGTGCCAGCAGTTACGATGCAGGCGATTATAATTCACCCCTCCACTTT
>TRBV18|TRBJ1-4|TRBD1|14
CASSPGTGYEKLFF
TGTGCCAGCTCACCCGGGACAGGGTATGAAAAACTGTTTTTT
>TRBV7-9|TRBJ1-5|TRBD1|14
CASSFTGGNQPQHF
TGTGCCAGCAGCTTCACAGGGGGCAATCAGCCCCAGCATTTT
>TRBV9|TRBJ2-5|TRBD1|14
CASSPRQGSETQYF
TGTGCCAGCAGCCCCCGACAGGGCTCAGAGACCCAGTACTTC
>TRBV20-1|TRBJ2-1|NA|11
CSAREVSEQFF
TGCAGTGCTAGAGAAGTAAGCGAGCAGTTCTTC
>TRBV30|TRBJ2-4|TRBD1|14
CAWGDRGSKNIQYF
TGTGCCTGGGGGGACAGGGGGTCCAAAAACATTCAGTACTTC
>TRBV18|TRBJ1-5|TRBD1|15
CASSPGQGLFQPQHF
TGTGCCAGCTCACCGGGACAGGGCCTATTTCAGCCCCAGCATTTT
>TRBV5-6|TRBJ2-7|NA|14
CASSLAGWVYEQYF
TGTGCCAGCAGCTTGGCCGGGTGGGTCTACGAGCAGTACTTC
>TRBV19|TRBJ2-5|TRBD2|15
CASSKSGGLQETQYF
TGTGCCAGTAGTAAAAGCGGGGGGCTCCAAGAGACCCAGTACTTC
>TRBV27|TRBJ2-1|TRBD1|16
CASSSADRAYYNEQFF
TGTGCCAGCAGTTCCGCGGACAGGGCCTACTACAATGAGCAGTTCTTC
>TRBV7-2|TRBJ2-3|TRBD2|18
CASSLASAGVPSTDTQYF
TGTGCTAGCAGCTTAGCGTCAGCGGGGGTTCCTAGCACAGATACGCAGTATTTT
>TRBV9|TRBJ2-3|TRBD2|18
CASSPRPGLAGGVDTQYF
TGTGCCAGCAGCCCCCGCCCGGGACTAGCGGGGGGGGTAGATACGCAGTATTTT
>TRBV7-9|TRBJ1-2|NA|14
CASSGSLSWDGYTF
TGTGCCAGCAGTGGTAGCCTCTCATGGGATGGCTACACCTTC
>TRBV18|TRBJ1-1|NA|14
CASFKPAQGSEAFF
TGTGCCAGCTTCAAACCAGCTCAGGGGTCTGAAGCTTTCTTT
>TRBV25-1|TRBJ1-1|NA|13
CASNRGMNTEAFF
TGTGCCAGCAACCGGGGAATGAACACTGAAGCTTTCTTT
>TRBV6-5|TRBJ1-2|NA|16
CASSYVDTAPFYGYTF
TGTGCCAGCAGTTACGTGGACACCGCACCCTTCTATGGCTACACCTTC
>TRBV19|TRBJ2-7|NA|13
CASSQQRSCEQYF
TGTGCCAGTAGTCAACAGAGAAGCTGCGAGCAGTACTTC
>TRBV6-5|TRBJ1-6|NA|14
CASSQWTDYSPLHF
TGTGCCAGCAGTCAGTGGACGGACTATTCGCCCCTCCACTTT
>TRBV5-1|TRBJ2-3|NA|14
CASSLGADTDTQYF
TGCGCCAGCAGCTTAGGGGCAGACACAGATACGCAGTATTTT
>TRBV7-7|TRBJ2-3|TRBD1|18
CASSPLLGTGASTDTQYF
TGTGCCAGCAGCCCCTTATTGGGGACAGGGGCTAGCACAGATACGCAGTATTTT
>TRBV19|TRBJ2-1|NA|12
CASRLQGGQQFF
TGTGCCAGCCGGCTCCAGGGAGGTCAGCAGTTCTTC
>TRBV19|TRBJ2-3|NA|14
CASIKDTSTDTQYF
TGTGCCAGTATCAAGGACACTAGCACAGATACGCAGTATTTT
>TRBV6-5|TRBJ2-6|TRBD1|15
CASSNRGPGANVLTF
TGTGCCAGCAGTAACAGGGGCCCCGGGGCCAACGTCCTGACTTTC
>TRBV23-1|TRBJ1-2|TRBD1|17
CASSLLATGVSPYGYTF
TGCGCCAGCAGTCTACTAGCAACAGGGGTCAGCCCTTATGGCTACACCTTC
>TRBV5-1|TRBJ2-1|TRBD1|15
CASSLEGQQYNEQFF
TGCGCCAGCAGCTTGGAGGGACAGCAATACAATGAGCAGTTCTTC
>TRBV2|TRBJ2-1|TRBD2|15
CASSATSGGYNEQFF
TGTGCCAGCAGCGCGACTAGCGGGGGGTACAATGAGCAGTTCTTC
>TRBV6-1|TRBJ1-5|TRBD1|14
CASSRTGVGQPQHF
TGTGCCAGCAGCAGGACAGGGGTGGGTCAGCCCCAGCATTTT